The clone carrying this T cell receptor beta chain occurred a few times. The CDR3 is 16 amino acids. Germline V gives CDR1 MDHEN, CDR2 SYDVKM. Between the trimmed V and J ends, which lost 5 bases and 2 bases, there was a span of 19 bases. The source of the sample is a study of shared clonotypes between healthy human individuals. The repertoire was sequenced with immunoSEQ multiplex PCR; TCRdb's copy has only in-frame clones and lacks some. The table has over a million clones, around 82% seen once. This sequence was found in a man between 18 and 35 years old in good health. Some clones in this sample may be carry-over from other donors' samples. The sequencing input was memory CD4+ T cells from PBMCs. Subset of the sample: CD45RA-negative fraction. V usage is TRBV28 and J usage is TRBJ2-7; possible D gene TRBD2, 6 bases. Here the CDR3 reads CASSPGAAGKTYEQYF. The DNA for the CDR3 is TGTGCCAGCAGTCCCGGCGCGGCGGGAAAAACCTACGAGCAGTACTTC.